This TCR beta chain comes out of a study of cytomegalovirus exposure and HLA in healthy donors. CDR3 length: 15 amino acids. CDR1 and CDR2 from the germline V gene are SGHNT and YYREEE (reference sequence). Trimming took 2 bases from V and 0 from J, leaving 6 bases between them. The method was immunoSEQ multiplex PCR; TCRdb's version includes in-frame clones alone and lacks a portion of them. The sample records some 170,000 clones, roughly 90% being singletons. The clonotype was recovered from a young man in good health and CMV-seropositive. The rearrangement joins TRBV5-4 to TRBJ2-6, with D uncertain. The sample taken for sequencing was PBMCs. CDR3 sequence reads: CASSFLYSGANVLTF. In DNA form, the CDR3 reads TGTGCCAGCAGCTTCCTGTACTCTGGGGCCAACGTCCTGACTTTC.